The next 8 T cell receptor beta chains were all read from a single sample in a study of T cells after posttransplantation cyclophosphamide. Data came from immunoSEQ multiplex PCR; TCRdb stores just in-frame clones and leaves some out. The table includes 3,000 to 4,000 clones, roughly 60% detected once. Input material: memory CD8+ T cells sorted from blood. Receptor source: a man under 40 in good health and a related stem cell transplant donor.

Comments on this clone: This CDR3 is also generated by other DNA sequences in the sample. This chain connects TRBV11-2 to TRBJ2-3; tentative D call: TRBD1 (6 bases). V was shortened by 1 base and J by 0 bases, with 8 bases between the two germline ends. Germline values: CDR1 SGHAT, CDR2 FQNNGV. The CDR3 consists of 15 residues. The CDR3 sequence is CASSLATGSTDTQYF. CDR3 in DNA: TGTGCCAGCAGCTTAGCTACAGGGAGCACAGATACGCAGTATTTT.

This clone was found a few times. The same CDR3 also results from other DNA sequences found in this sample. V usage is TRBV9 and J usage is TRBJ2-7, with TRBD1 identical over 7 bases. The length of the CDR3 is 15 residues. Looked up from germline, CDR1 is SGDLS and CDR2 is YYNGEE. Trimming took 5 bases from V and 4 from J; bases not matched to a gene: 12. The CDR3 nucleotides are TGTGCCAGCAGTATCGGACAGGAGACGGCATACGAGCAGTACTTC. Translated: CASSIGQETAYEQYF.

This chain links TRBV13 with TRBJ1-1; D is undetermined. This CDR3 is built from 12 residues. Trimming stripped 4 bases from V and 4 bases from J, with 7 bases between. Germline lookup yields CDR1 PRHDT and CDR2 FYEKMQ (reference sequence). DNA of the CDR3: TGTGCCAGCAGCTCTAGCGGCACTGAAGCTTTCTTT. It codes for CASSSSGTEAFF.

Here the CDR3 DNA reads TGTGCCAGCAGCTTCGGGACAGGGACCTATGGCTACACCTTC. It translates to CASSFGTGTYGYTF. V gene TRBV5-6 combines with J gene TRBJ1-2; 9 bases fit TRBD1. Germline V gene lookup returns CDR1 SGHDT and CDR2 YYEEEE. The CDR3 runs 14 residues. The V segment lost 2 bases and the J segment 4 bases; nucleotides outside the gene matches: 3.

This rearrangement joins TRBV7-6 to TRBJ2-7; TRBD2 might be the D (5 bases). The CDR3 length is 13 residues. In germline, CDR1 is SGHVS, CDR2 FNYEAQ. Trimming took 3 bases from V and 7 from J, leaving 13 bases between them. In nucleotides, the CDR3 is TGTGCCAGCAGCTTGTCGCCCCCGGGAGAGCAGTACTTC. Translated: CASSLSPPGEQYF.

The gene calls are TRBV9 and TRBJ2-7; weak D call: TRBD1 (6 bases). V was pared by 1 base and J by 4 bases, with 12 bases between. This CDR3 is 14 amino acids long. Germline CDR1 and CDR2: SGDLS and YYNGEE. CDR3 coding DNA: TGTGCCAGCAGCGTAAGGGACAAGAATTACGAGCAGTACTTC. This codes for CASSVRDKNYEQYF.

V usage is TRBV6-1 and J usage is TRBJ2-7; 8 bases agree with TRBD1. This CDR3 is 14 amino acids long. With V trimmed by 2 bases and J by 3 bases, 3 bases remained unmatched. Germline values: CDR1 MNHNS, CDR2 SASEGT. The CDR3 coding sequence is TGTGCCAGCAGTGAATATGGACAGGGCTACGAGCAGTACTTC. It specifies CASSEYGQGYEQYF.

This clone was counted once. The chain is built from TRBV9 and TRBJ1-2, with 10 bases aligning to TRBD1. CDR1 and CDR2 from the germline V gene are SGDLS and YYNGEE. The ends lost 3 bases at V and 4 bases at J; junction bases unmatched: 6. CDR3 length equals 15 residues. In DNA, the CDR3 is TGTGCCAGCAGCGCCGGGACAGGGGTTAGCTATGGCTACACCTTC. This gives the protein CASSAGTGVSYGYTF.